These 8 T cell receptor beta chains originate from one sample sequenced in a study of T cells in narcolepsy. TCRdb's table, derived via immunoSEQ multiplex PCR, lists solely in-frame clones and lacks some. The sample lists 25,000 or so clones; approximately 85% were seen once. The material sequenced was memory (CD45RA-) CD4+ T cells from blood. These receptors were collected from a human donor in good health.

This CDR3 reads CASSLQLNYEQYF. DNA of the CDR3: TGCGCCAGCAGCTTACAACTGAACTACGAGCAGTACTTC. This chain links TRBV5-1 with TRBJ2-7; D gene uncertain. The CDR3 has 13 residues. Germline V gene sequence: CDR1 SGHRS, CDR2 YFSETQ. Trimming shortened V by 2 bases and J by 3 bases, and 9 bases separated the two germline ends. The whole variable domain, filled in from reference TRBV5-1 and TRBJ2-7, reads KAGVTQTPRYLIKTRGQQVTLSCSPISGHRSVSWYQQTPGQGLQFLFEYFSETQRNKGNFPGRFSGRQFSNSRSEMNVSTLELGDSALYLCASSLQLNYEQYFGPGTRLTVT.

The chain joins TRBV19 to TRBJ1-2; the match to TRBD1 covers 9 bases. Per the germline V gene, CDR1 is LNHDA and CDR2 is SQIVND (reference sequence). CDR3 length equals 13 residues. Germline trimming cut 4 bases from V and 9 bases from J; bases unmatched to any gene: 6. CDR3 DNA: TGTGCCAGTAGTACCCCGGGACAGGGAAGCTACACCTTC. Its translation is CASSTPGQGSYTF.

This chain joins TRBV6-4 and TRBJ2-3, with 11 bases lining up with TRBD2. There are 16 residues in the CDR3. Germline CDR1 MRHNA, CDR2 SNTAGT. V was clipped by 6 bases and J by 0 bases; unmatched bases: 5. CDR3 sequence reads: CASRRTSGSSTDTQYF. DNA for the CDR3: TGTGCCAGCAGACGGACTAGCGGGTCCAGCACAGATACGCAGTATTTT.

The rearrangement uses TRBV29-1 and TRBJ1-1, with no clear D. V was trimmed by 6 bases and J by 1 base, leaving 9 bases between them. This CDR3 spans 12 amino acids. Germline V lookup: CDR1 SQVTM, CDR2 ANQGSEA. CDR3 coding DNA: TGCAGCGTCAACGGGCGGAACACTGAAGCTTTCTTT. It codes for CSVNGRNTEAFF. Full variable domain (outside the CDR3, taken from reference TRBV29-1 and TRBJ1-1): SAVISQKPSRDICQRGTSLTIQCQVDSQVTMMFWYRQQPGQSLTLIATANQGSEATYESGFVIDKFPISRPNLTFSTLTVSNMSPEDSSIYLCSVNGRNTEAFFGQGTRLTVV.

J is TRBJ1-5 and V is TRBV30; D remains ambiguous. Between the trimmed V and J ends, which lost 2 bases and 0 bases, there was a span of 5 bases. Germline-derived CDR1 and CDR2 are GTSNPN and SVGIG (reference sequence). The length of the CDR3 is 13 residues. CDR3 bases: TGTGCCTGGAGTCTACTTAGCAATCAGCCCCAGCATTTT. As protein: CAWSLLSNQPQHF. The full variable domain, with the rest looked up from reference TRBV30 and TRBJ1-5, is SQTIHQWPATLVQPVGSPLSLECTVEGTSNPNLYWYRQAAGRGLQLLFYSVGIGQISSEVPQNLSASRPQDRQFILSSKKLLLSDSGFYLCAWSLLSNQPQHFGDGTRLSIL.

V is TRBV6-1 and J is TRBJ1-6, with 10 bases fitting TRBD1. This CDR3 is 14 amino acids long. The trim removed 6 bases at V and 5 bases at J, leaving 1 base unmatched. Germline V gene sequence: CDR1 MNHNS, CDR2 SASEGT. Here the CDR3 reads CASRTGGDNSPLHF. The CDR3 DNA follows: TGTGCCAGCAGGACAGGGGGCGATAATTCACCCCTCCACTTT.

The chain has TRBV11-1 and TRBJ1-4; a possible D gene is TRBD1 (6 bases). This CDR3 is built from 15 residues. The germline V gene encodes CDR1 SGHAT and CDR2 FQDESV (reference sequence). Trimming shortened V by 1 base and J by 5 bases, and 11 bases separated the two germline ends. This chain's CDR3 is CASSLGAGANEKLFF. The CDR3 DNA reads TGTGCCAGCAGCTTAGGGGCAGGGGCGAATGAAAAACTGTTTTTT.

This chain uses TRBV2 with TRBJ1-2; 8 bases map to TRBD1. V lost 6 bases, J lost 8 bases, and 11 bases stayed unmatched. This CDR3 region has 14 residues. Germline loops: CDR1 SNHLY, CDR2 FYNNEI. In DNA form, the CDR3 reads TGTGCCAGCAGAGGGACAGGAGCCCGGGCAGGCTACACCTTC. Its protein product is CASRGTGARAGYTF.